This T cell receptor beta chain is drawn from a study of siplizumab effects on memory and regulatory T cells. CDR1 and CDR2 from the germline V gene are SGHAT and FQNNGV. Deletions cut 1 base from V and 4 bases from J, with 7 bases between. The CDR3 runs to 13 residues. Sequencing was performed with immunoSEQ multiplex PCR; in TCRdb, only in-frame clones are kept and a portion is missing. Of some 110,000 clones listed, 85% to 95% are singletons. Sequences were obtained from CD4+ T cells sorted from blood. The chain joins TRBV11-2 to TRBJ1-1; D possibly corresponds to TRBD1 (5 bases). This receptor was taken from a human donor in good health. CDR3 nucleotides: TGTGCCAGCAGCTTAGTGGGGGTCACTGAAGCTTTCTTT. It encodes CASSLVGVTEAFF.